This passage covers 32 T cell receptor beta chains from one sample sequenced in a study of cytomegalovirus exposure and HLA in healthy donors. The PCR was carried out with 60 Vbeta primers and 13 Jbeta primers. Profiling relied on immunoSEQ multiplex PCR, and the TCRdb table lists in-frame clones only, not all of them. The table has 100,000 to 150,000 clones, about 85% seen once. Sequenced: PBMCs. Receptors originate from a boy aged 10-17 years in good health and CMV-seronegative.

The chain carries TRBV19 and TRBJ2-7, with D uncertain. From germline, CDR1 is LNHDA and CDR2 SQIVND (reference sequence). V was clipped by 5 bases and J by 5 bases, with 10 bases between them. The CDR3 loop spans 12 amino acids. The CDR3 DNA follows: TGTGCCAGTAGTCTGGGCAGCCACGAGCAGTACTTC. Translating it yields CASSLGSHEQYF.

This chain joins TRBV7-9 and TRBJ1-4; D remains ambiguous. The CDR3 length is 14 residues. Trimming cost V 4 bases and J 5 bases, with 11 bases left between them. The germline V gene has CDR1 SEHNR and CDR2 FQNEAQ (reference sequence). The CDR3 spells CASSSLGGNEKLFF. The CDR3 DNA is TGTGCCAGCAGCTCCCTAGGAGGGAATGAAAAACTGTTTTTT.

The chain joins TRBV5-1 to TRBJ2-3; TRBD1 matches at 7 bases. Germline CDR1 reads SGHRS; CDR2 reads YFSETQ. The CDR3 has 15 amino acids. V lost 3 bases, J lost 5 bases, and 9 bases stayed unmatched. CDR3 DNA: TGCGCCAGCAGCTCGACAGGGCAACCACAAGATACGCAGTATTTT. It specifies CASSSTGQPQDTQYF.

The chain recombines TRBV4-3 with TRBJ2-3; D is undetermined. Germline values: CDR1 LGHNA, CDR2 YSLEER. Deletions cut 2 bases from V and 4 bases from J, with 10 bases between. This CDR3 is built from 14 residues. CDR3 sequence (DNA): TGCGCCAGCAGCCAACTTTTCTTCCCAGATACGCAGTATTTT. It encodes CASSQLFFPDTQYF.

This clone was picked up a small number of times. This chain connects TRBV5-6 to TRBJ1-3, with D possibly TRBD1 on 6 matching bases. Germline CDR1 reads SGHDT; CDR2 reads YYEEEE. Trimming left V 1 base short and J 4 bases short, with 9 bases between. The CDR3 has 14 amino acids. The CDR3 nucleotides read TGTGCCAGCAGCTTGCCAGGGGCAGGAAACACCATATATTTT. It encodes CASSLPGAGNTIYF.

The chain has TRBV4-1 and TRBJ1-2; 10 bases fit TRBD1. The CDR3 is made up of 15 amino acids. The junction had 7 bases not matched to a gene; V was cut back by 3 bases and J by 6 bases. CDR1 and CDR2 from the germline V gene are MGHRA and YSYEKL. CDR3 nucleotides: TGCGCCAGCAGCCAGGTGACAGGGGGCGTCGATGGCTACACCTTC. Protein product: CASSQVTGGVDGYTF.

The CDR3 protein is CASSYSEGGSYEQYF. For the CDR3, the DNA is TGTGCCAGCAGTTACTCGGAGGGCGGCTCCTACGAGCAGTACTTC. V and J are TRBV6-5 and TRBJ2-7; tentatively, D is TRBD2 (6 bases). With 0 bases removed from V and 0 bases from J, the gap between germline ends came to 9 bases. This CDR3 has 15 residues. The germline V gene encodes CDR1 MNHEY and CDR2 SVGAGI.

This clone was observed a single time. The chain recombines TRBV10-3 with TRBJ1-5; unclear D gene. CDR1 and CDR2 from the germline V gene are ENHRY and SYGVKD. The CDR3 is 14 amino acids. V lost 6 bases and J lost 4, with 13 bases in between. CDR3 residues: CAISPLGDNQPQHF. Here the CDR3 DNA reads TGTGCCATCAGCCCCTTGGGCGATAATCAGCCCCAGCATTTT.

This clone was detected only once. The chain joins TRBV7-2 to TRBJ2-7; D ambiguous. Germline values: CDR1 SGHTA, CDR2 FQGNSA. The CDR3 covers 13 residues. Trimming left V 2 bases short and J 1 base short, with 6 bases between. The CDR3 coding sequence is TGTGCCAGCAGCTTAACGACTTCCTACGAGCAGTACTTC. Protein product: CASSLTTSYEQYF.

In DNA, the CDR3 is TGTGCCAGCAGCCCAGGACTAGCGGGAGAGTCATACAATGAGCAGTTCTTC. This codes for CASSPGLAGESYNEQFF. The chain joins TRBV7-8 to TRBJ2-1; 13 bases are shared with TRBD2. The CDR3 is 17 residues long. J lost 4 bases, V lost 5 bases, and 8 bases had no gene match. Germline-derived CDR1 and CDR2 are SGHVS and FQNEAQ. The variable domain in full, with the rest retrieved from reference TRBV7-8 and TRBJ2-1, is GAGVSQSPRYKVAKRGQDVALRCDPISGHVSLFWYQQALGQGPEFLTYFQNEAQLDKSGLPSDRFFAERPEGSVSTLKIQRTQQEDSAVYLCASSPGLAGESYNEQFFGPGTRLTVL.

V gene TRBV7-2 combines with J gene TRBJ2-1, with 9 bases lining up with TRBD2. J gave up 4 bases and V 5 bases, and 6 bases lay outside the gene matches. This CDR3 is 15 amino acids long. CDR1 is SGHTA and CDR2 is FQGNSA in the germline V gene. The CDR3 DNA reads as TGTGCCAGCAGCCCTCCGGCGGGGGGGTACAATGAGCAGTTCTTC. Protein sequence: CASSPPAGGYNEQFF. Full variable domain (missing parts from reference TRBV7-2 and TRBJ2-1): GAGVSQSPSNKVTEKGKDVELRCDPISGHTALYWYRQSLGQGLEFLIYFQGNSAPDKSGLPSDRFSAERTGGSVSTLTIQRTQQEDSAVYLCASSPPAGGYNEQFFGPGTRLTVL.

Only a few counts were recorded for this clone. The J gene is TRBJ1-1, the V gene TRBV18; 10 bases are a match to TRBD1. After removal of 4 bases from V and 7 bases from J, the junction contained 6 bases not matched to a gene. There are 14 residues in the CDR3. The germline V gene encodes CDR1 KGHSH and CDR2 LQKENI. The CDR3 loop reads CASSQKTGGHEAFF. The CDR3 DNA reads TGTGCCAGCTCACAAAAGACAGGGGGCCATGAAGCTTTCTTT.

The count of this clone is one. This chain links TRBV27 with TRBJ2-1; no firm D call. V was pared by 1 base and J by 8 bases, with 9 bases between. Germline V CDR1 and CDR2: MNHEY, SMNVEV (reference sequence). CDR3 length: 13 residues. CDR3 loop: CASSLFLGYEQFF. The CDR3 coding sequence is TGTGCCAGCAGTTTATTTCTCGGGTATGAGCAGTTCTTC.

The V and J genes are TRBV21-1 and TRBJ1-5; TRBD1 is the table's D call and was not checked against the DNA. TRBV21-1 counts as a pseudogene. The CDR3 spans 16 residues. CDR3 loop: CASSKDPYDREKPQHF. CDR3 sequence (DNA): TGTGCCAGCAGCAAAGACCCCTACGACAGGGAGAAGCCCCAGCATTTT.

CDR3: CVTSPGQGSYGYTF. The CDR3 bases are TGTGTGACTTCTCCGGGACAGGGCTCTTATGGCTACACCTTC. The chain recombines TRBV19 with TRBJ1-2; 9 nucleotides line up with TRBD1. The CDR3 extends over 14 amino acids. The germline CDR1 and CDR2 sequences are LNHDA and SQIVND (reference sequence). Full variable domain (rest looked up from reference TRBV19 and TRBJ1-2): DGGITQSPKYLFRKEGQNVTLSCEQNLNHDAMYWYRQDPGQGLRLIYYSQIVNDFQKGDIAEGYSVSREKKESFPLTVTSAQKNPTAFYLCVTSPGQGSYGYTFGSGTRLTVV.

The chain links TRBV6-5 to TRBJ1-1; D is unclear. This CDR3 has 13 amino acids. Germline loops: CDR1 MNHEY, CDR2 SVGAGI. V dropped 2 bases and J dropped 0 bases, with 4 bases sitting between them. CDR3 DNA sequence: TGTGCCAGCAGTTACGCGGTGAACACTGAAGCTTTCTTT. Translation: CASSYAVNTEAFF.

This clone was observed once. The chain uses TRBV6-5 and TRBJ2-1; 9 bases fit TRBD1. This CDR3 has 14 residues. The trim removed 11 bases at V and 4 bases at J, leaving 9 bases unmatched. Per the germline V gene, CDR1 is MNHEY and CDR2 is SVGAGI. CDR3 sequence reads: CAVGRDRAYNEQFF. The CDR3 region has the DNA TGTGCCGTGGGCCGGGACAGGGCGTACAATGAGCAGTTCTTC.

This clone came up once. V gene TRBV7-2 combines with J gene TRBJ2-1, with 8 positions matching TRBD1. The CDR3 is made up of 15 amino acids. CDR1 is SGHTA and CDR2 is FQGNSA in the germline V gene. Losses at the gene ends were 5 bases for V and 2 bases for J; bases not matched to a gene: 5. CDR3 loop: CASSLRGQAYNEQFF. The CDR3 DNA is TGTGCCAGCAGCCTTAGGGGACAGGCCTACAATGAGCAGTTCTTC.

The CDR3 spells CAPPGQGPYGSTEAFF. The CDR3 DNA follows: TGTGCCCCTCCGGGACAGGGCCCCTACGGGAGCACTGAAGCTTTCTTT. The genes are TRBV10-3 and TRBJ1-1, with 9 nucleotides matching TRBD1. The J segment lost 4 bases and the V segment lost 11 bases, leaving 17 bases of the junction unmatched. This CDR3 has 16 amino acids. From germline, CDR1 is ENHRY and CDR2 SYGVKD.

This clone was counted a few times. This chain joins TRBV5-4 and TRBJ2-7; TRBD1 matches 10 bases. J was trimmed by 5 bases and V by 5 bases; bases with no gene match: 7. From germline, CDR1 is SGHNT and CDR2 YYREEE (reference sequence). This CDR3 has 14 residues. Written as DNA, the CDR3 is TGTGCCAGCAGAGGAGACAGGGGGCGTGACGAGCAGTACTTC. Translating gives CASRGDRGRDEQYF.

The rearrangement links TRBV12-5 to TRBJ2-2, with D perhaps TRBD2 (6 bases). Deletions cut 0 bases from V and 3 bases from J, with 11 bases between. This CDR3 is built from 16 residues. In germline, CDR1 is LGHNT, CDR2 FRNRAP. In DNA form, the CDR3 reads TGTGCTAGTGGTTTGGTACTTGCGGGGTACACCGGGGAGCTGTTTTTT. This translates into CASGLVLAGYTGELFF.

The genes are TRBV29-1 and TRBJ2-6; 11 nucleotides match TRBD1. The ends lost 1 base at V and 2 bases at J; junction bases unmatched: 4. This CDR3 is 17 amino acids long. Germline values: CDR1 SQVTM, CDR2 ANQGSEA. The CDR3 nucleotides read TGCAGCGTTGAAGGACGGACAGGGGGCGCTGGGGCCAACGTCCTGACTTTC. Translating it yields CSVEGRTGGAGANVLTF.

V is TRBV7-2 and J is TRBJ2-2; weak D call: TRBD2 (6 bases). In germline, CDR1 is SGHTA, CDR2 FQGNSA. CDR3 size: 12 residues. The V gene lost 9 bases and the J gene lost 7 bases, with 12 bases spanning the gap. The CDR3 coding sequence is TGTGCCAGTCCCCCCGGGGGCGGGGAGCTGTTTTTT. The encoded protein is CASPPGGGELFF.

This rearrangement joins TRBV7-9 to TRBJ2-5; D not resolved. The ends were cut back, 4 bases at V and 5 bases at J, with 11 bases in the middle. The CDR3 totals 13 residues. Germline CDR1 reads SEHNR; CDR2 reads FQNEAQ (reference sequence). The CDR3 coding sequence is TGTGCCAGCAGCTCAGACCGCAGGGAGACCCAGTACTTC. As protein: CASSSDRRETQYF.

The V gene is TRBV2, the J gene TRBJ2-1, with 7 bases lining up with TRBD2. Germline trimming cut 9 bases from V and 0 bases from J; bases unmatched to any gene: 5. This CDR3 comprises 14 residues. The germline CDR1 and CDR2 sequences are SNHLY and FYNNEI. In DNA, the CDR3 is TGTGCCAGAGAGCGGGGTAGCTCCTACAATGAGCAGTTCTTC. It is translated as CARERGSSYNEQFF.

This chain uses TRBV5-4 with TRBJ1-2; 8 bases line up with TRBD1. CDR1 SGHNT and CDR2 YYREEE come from the germline V gene (reference sequence). This CDR3 region has 14 residues. J was trimmed by 0 bases and V by 8 bases; bases with no gene match: 6. Here the CDR3 DNA reads TGTGCCAGTGCCAAGACAGGGGCTAACTATGGCTACACCTTC. Protein product: CASAKTGANYGYTF.

V and J are TRBV7-8 and TRBJ2-7, with TRBD2 matching over 9 bases. V lost 0 bases, J lost 5 bases, and 5 bases stayed unmatched. This CDR3 has 15 residues. Germline-derived CDR1 and CDR2 are SGHVS and FQNEAQ. CDR3 DNA: TGTGCCAGCAGCTTAGCGGCTAGCGGGATTGACGAGCAGTACTTC. Protein product: CASSLAASGIDEQYF. Supplemented by reference TRBV7-8 and TRBJ2-7, the full variable domain reads GAGVSQSPRYKVAKRGQDVALRCDPISGHVSLFWYQQALGQGPEFLTYFQNEAQLDKSGLPSDRFFAERPEGSVSTLKIQRTQQEDSAVYLCASSLAASGIDEQYFGPGTRLTVT.

The V gene is TRBV5-1, the J gene TRBJ2-7; 7 positions agree with TRBD2. The CDR3 has 15 amino acids. Germline CDR1 reads SGHRS; CDR2 reads YFSETQ. V was clipped by 0 bases and J by 3 bases; unmatched bases: 6. The chain's CDR3 is CASSLGWEGFYEQYF. The CDR3 nucleotides are TGCGCCAGCAGCTTGGGTTGGGAGGGTTTCTACGAGCAGTACTTC. The full variable domain, rest sourced from reference TRBV5-1 and TRBJ2-7, is KAGVTQTPRYLIKTRGQQVTLSCSPISGHRSVSWYQQTPGQGLQFLFEYFSETQRNKGNFPGRFSGRQFSNSRSEMNVSTLELGDSALYLCASSLGWEGFYEQYFGPGTRLTVT.

To note about this clone: Mismatch with germline at one junction end may stem from a read error. The rearrangement links TRBV7-9 to TRBJ1-2; 7 bases agree with TRBD1. Germline assignment: CDR1 SEHNR and CDR2 FQNEAQ (reference sequence). The CDR3 extends over 13 amino acids. As DNA, the CDR3 is TGTGCCAGCCTAAGGGACAGCAACTATGGCCACACCTTC. Its translation: CASLRDSNYGHTF. The variable domain in full, completed from reference TRBV7-9 and TRBJ1-2, reads DTGVSQNPRHKITKRGQNVTFRCDPISEHNRLYWYRQTLGQGPEFLTYFQNEAQLEKSRLLSDRFSAERPKGSFSTLEIQRTEQGDSAMYLCASLRDSNYGHTFGSGTRLTVV.

V and J are TRBV10-3 and TRBJ1-1; 7 nucleotides align to TRBD1. CDR1 is ENHRY and CDR2 is SYGVKD in the germline V gene. CDR3 length: 15 amino acids. Trimming removed 0 bases from V and 4 bases from J; junction bases left unmatched: 5. This CDR3 reads CAISESVGTATEAFF. The CDR3 DNA sequence: TGTGCCATCAGTGAGTCGGTTGGGACAGCCACTGAAGCTTTCTTT.

The chain couples TRBV5-1 to TRBJ1-2; D ambiguous. Germline CDR1 SGHRS, CDR2 YFSETQ. This CDR3 is 13 amino acids long. Trimming cost V 7 bases and J 2 bases, with 12 bases left between them. The chain's CDR3 is CASLGPPNYGYTF. The CDR3 DNA reads as TGCGCCAGCCTGGGCCCTCCAAACTATGGCTACACCTTC.

The genes are TRBV5-4 and TRBJ2-3, with 8 bases matching TRBD1. The J segment lost 7 bases and the V segment lost 5 bases, leaving 15 bases of the junction unmatched. Germline V gene sequence: CDR1 SGHNT, CDR2 YYREEE (reference sequence). This CDR3 has 16 amino acids. The DNA of the CDR3 is TGTGCCAGCAGGATAGGACAGGGACGAGAAGGTTATACGCAGTATTTT. Protein sequence: CASRIGQGREGYTQYF.